This T cell receptor beta chain was sequenced for a study of blood T cell repertoires in COVID-19. Assay used: immunoSEQ multiplex PCR; TCRdb lists only in-frame clones, some missing. Among 190,000 or so clones listed, approximately 90% were seen once. The CDR3 is 17 amino acids. Germline lookup yields CDR1 MNHEY and CDR2 SMNVEV (reference sequence). The trim removed 3 bases at V and 8 bases at J, leaving 15 bases unmatched. The J gene is TRBJ2-1, the V gene TRBV27, with 8 bases fitting TRBD2. The material sequenced was PBMCs or T cells enriched from blood (not recorded which). This receptor was identified in a man between 18 and 35 years old with acute COVID-19. CDR3 loop: CASSFPAGGGKGHEQFF. Written as DNA, the CDR3 is TGTGCCAGCAGTTTCCCCGCAGGCGGGGGGAAAGGGCATGAGCAGTTCTTC.